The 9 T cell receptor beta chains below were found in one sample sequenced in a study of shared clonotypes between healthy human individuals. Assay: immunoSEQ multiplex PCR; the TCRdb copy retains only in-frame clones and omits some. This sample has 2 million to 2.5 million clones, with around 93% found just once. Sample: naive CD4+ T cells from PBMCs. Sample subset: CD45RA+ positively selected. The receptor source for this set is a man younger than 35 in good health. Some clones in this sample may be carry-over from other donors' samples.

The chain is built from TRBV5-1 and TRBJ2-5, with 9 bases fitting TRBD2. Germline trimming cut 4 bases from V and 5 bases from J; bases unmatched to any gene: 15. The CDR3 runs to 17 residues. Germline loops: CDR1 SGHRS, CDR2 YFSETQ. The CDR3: CASSRFAPTSGGETQYF. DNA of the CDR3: TGCGCCAGCAGCCGTTTCGCCCCGACTAGCGGTGGGGAGACCCAGTACTTC.

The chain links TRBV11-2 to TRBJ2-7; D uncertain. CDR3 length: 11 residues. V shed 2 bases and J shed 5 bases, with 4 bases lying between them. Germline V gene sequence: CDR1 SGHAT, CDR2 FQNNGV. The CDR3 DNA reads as TGTGCCAGCAGCTTACTCGACGAGCAGTACTTC. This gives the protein CASSLLDEQYF. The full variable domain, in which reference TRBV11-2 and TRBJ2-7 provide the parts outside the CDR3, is EAGVAQSPRYKIIEKRQSVAFWCNPISGHATLYWYQQILGQGPKLLIQFQNNGVVDDSQLPKDRFSAERLKGVDSTLKIQPAKLEDSAVYLCASSLLDEQYFGPGTRLTVT.

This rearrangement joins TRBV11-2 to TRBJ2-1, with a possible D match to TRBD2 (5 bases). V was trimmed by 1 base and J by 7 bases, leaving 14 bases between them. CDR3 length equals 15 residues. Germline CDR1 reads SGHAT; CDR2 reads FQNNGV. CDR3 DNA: TGTGCCAGCAGCTTAGCCCCGGGGTTACGAAATGAGCAGTTCTTC. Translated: CASSLAPGLRNEQFF.

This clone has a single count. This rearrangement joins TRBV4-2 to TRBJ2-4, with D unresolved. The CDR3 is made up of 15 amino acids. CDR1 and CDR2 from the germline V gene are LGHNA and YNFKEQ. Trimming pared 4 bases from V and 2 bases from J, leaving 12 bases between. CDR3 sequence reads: CASSRDRLTKNIQYF. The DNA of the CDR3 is TGTGCCAGCAGCCGCGACCGATTAACCAAAAACATTCAGTACTTC.

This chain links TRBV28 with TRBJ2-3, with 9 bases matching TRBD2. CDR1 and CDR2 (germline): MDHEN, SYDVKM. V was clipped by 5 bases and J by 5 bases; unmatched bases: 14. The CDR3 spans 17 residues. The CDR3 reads CASSPVWASGKVDTQYF. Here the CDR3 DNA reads TGTGCCAGCAGTCCCGTTTGGGCTAGCGGGAAGGTAGATACGCAGTATTTT.

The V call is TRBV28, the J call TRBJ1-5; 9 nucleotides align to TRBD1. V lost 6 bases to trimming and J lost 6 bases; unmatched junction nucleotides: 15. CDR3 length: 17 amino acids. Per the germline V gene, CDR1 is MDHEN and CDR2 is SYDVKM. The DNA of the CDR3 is TGTGCCAGCAGCCCTCTCGGACAGGGGAGAGTGACTCAGCCCCAGCATTTT. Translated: CASSPLGQGRVTQPQHF.

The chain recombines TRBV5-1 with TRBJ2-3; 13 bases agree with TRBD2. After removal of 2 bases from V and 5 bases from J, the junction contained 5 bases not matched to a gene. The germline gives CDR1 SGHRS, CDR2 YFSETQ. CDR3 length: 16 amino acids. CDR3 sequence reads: CASSFLLAGGGDTQYF. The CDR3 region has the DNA TGCGCCAGCAGCTTTCTACTAGCGGGAGGGGGAGATACGCAGTATTTT.

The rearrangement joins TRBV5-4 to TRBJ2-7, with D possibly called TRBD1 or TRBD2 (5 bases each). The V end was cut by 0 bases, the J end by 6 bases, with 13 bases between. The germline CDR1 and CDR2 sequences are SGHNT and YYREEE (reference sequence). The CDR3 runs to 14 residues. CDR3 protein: CASSLVLGDREQYF. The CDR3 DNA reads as TGTGCCAGCAGCTTGGTTCTGGGGGACCGCGAGCAGTACTTC.

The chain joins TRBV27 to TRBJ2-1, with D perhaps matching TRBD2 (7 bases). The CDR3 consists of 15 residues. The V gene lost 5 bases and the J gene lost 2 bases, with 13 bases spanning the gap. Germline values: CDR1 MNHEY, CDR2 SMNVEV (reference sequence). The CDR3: CASSPRGGPYNEQFF. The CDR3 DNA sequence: TGTGCCAGCAGTCCCAGGGGAGGGCCCTACAATGAGCAGTTCTTC.